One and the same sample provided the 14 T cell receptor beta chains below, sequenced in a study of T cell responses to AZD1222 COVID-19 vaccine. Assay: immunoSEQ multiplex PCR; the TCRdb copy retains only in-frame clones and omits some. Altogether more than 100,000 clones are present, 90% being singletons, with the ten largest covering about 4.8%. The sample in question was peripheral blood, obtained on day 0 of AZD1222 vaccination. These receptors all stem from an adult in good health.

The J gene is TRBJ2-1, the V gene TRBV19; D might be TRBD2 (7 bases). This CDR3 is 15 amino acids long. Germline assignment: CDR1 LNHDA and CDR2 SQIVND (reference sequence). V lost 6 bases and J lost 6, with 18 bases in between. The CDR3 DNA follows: TGTGCCAGTAGCATAACGGGGGGCCCGGGCAATGAGCAGTTCTTC. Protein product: CASSITGGPGNEQFF.

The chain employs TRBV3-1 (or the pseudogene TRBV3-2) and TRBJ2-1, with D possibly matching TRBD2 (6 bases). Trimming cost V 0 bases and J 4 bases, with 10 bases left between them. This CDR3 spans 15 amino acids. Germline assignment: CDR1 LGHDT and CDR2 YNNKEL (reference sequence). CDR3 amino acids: CASSQDLGTYNEQFF. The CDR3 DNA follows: TGTGCCAGCAGCCAAGATCTGGGGACTTACAATGAGCAGTTCTTC.

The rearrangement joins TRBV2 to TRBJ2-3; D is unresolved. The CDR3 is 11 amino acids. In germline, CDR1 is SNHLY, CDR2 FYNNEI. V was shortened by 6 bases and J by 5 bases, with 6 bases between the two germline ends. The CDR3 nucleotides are TGTGCCAGCAGGGCCTTAGATACGCAGTATTTT. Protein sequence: CASRALDTQYF.

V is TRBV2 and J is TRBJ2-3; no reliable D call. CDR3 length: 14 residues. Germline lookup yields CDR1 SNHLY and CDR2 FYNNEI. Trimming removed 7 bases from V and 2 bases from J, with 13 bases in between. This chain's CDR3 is CASMGNLYTDTQYF. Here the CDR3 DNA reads TGTGCCAGCATGGGGAACCTATACACAGATACGCAGTATTTT.

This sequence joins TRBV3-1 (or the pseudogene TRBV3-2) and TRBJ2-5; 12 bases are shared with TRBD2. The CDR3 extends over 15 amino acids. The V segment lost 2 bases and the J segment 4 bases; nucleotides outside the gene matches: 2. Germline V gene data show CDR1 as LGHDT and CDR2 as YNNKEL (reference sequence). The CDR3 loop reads CASSQLAGGPETQYF. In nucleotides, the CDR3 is TGTGCCAGCAGCCAACTAGCGGGGGGGCCAGAGACCCAGTACTTC.

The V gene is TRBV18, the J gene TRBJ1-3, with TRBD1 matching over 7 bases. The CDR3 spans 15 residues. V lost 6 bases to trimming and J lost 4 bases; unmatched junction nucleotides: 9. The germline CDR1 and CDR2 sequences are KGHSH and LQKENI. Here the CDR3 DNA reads TGTGCCAGCTCCCCCGGACAGGTTACGGGAAACACCATATATTTT. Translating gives CASSPGQVTGNTIYF.

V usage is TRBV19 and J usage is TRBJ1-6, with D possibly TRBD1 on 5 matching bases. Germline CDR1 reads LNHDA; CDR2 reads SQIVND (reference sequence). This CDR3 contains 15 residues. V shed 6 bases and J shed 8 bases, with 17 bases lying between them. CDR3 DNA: TGTGCCAGTAGACAAGACAGCGAATCCTATTCACCCCTCCACTTT. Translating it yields CASRQDSESYSPLHF.

CDR3 amino acids: CAGSGEGETQYF. CDR3 in DNA: TGTGCCGGGTCGGGGGAAGGGGAGACCCAGTACTTC. This sequence joins TRBV2 and TRBJ2-5; tentatively, D is TRBD2 (6 bases). Germline V CDR1 and CDR2: SNHLY, FYNNEI. Trimming stripped 11 bases from V and 5 bases from J, with 15 bases between. This CDR3 has 12 residues.

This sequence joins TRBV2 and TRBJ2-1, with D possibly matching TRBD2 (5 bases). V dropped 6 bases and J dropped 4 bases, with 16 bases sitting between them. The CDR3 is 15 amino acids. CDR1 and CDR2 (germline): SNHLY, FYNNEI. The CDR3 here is CASSPGKAHYNEQFF. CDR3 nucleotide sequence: TGTGCCAGCAGCCCGGGAAAGGCGCATTACAATGAGCAGTTCTTC.

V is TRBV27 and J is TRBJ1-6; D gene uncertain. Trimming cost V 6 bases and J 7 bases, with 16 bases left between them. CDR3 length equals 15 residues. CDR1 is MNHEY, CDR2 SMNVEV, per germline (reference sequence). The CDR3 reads CASRRMGFGNSPLHF. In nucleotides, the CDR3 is TGTGCCAGCAGACGGATGGGTTTTGGGAATTCACCCCTCCACTTT.

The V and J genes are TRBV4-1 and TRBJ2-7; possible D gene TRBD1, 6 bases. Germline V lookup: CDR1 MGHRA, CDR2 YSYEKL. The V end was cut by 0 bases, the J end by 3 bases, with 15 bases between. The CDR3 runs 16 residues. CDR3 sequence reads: CASSQDRGGPLYEQYF. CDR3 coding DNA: TGCGCCAGCAGCCAAGATCGTGGGGGCCCCCTCTACGAGCAGTACTTC.

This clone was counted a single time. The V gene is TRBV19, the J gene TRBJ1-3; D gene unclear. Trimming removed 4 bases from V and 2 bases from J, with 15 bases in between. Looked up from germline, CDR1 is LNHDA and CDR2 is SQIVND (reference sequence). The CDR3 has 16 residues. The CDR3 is CASSTQGAYAGNTIYF. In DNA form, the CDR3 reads TGTGCCAGTAGTACTCAAGGCGCCTACGCTGGAAACACCATATATTTT.

CDR3 sequence reads: CASSYSSSGTGTMNTEAFF. The DNA of the CDR3 is TGTGCCAGCAGTTACTCGAGTAGTGGGACAGGGACCATGAACACTGAAGCTTTCTTT. This chain connects TRBV6-2 or TRBV6-3 to TRBJ1-1, with TRBD1 matching over 9 bases. In germline, CDR1 is MNHEY, CDR2 SVGEGT. V lost 0 bases, J lost 0 bases, and 11 bases stayed unmatched. There are 19 residues in the CDR3.

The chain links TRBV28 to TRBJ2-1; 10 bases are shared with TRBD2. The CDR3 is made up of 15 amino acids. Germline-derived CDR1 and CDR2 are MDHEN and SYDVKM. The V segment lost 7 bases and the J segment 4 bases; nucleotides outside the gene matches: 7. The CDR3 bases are TGTGCCAGCACCTTGTCACTAGCGGGATACAATGAGCAGTTCTTC. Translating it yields CASTLSLAGYNEQFF. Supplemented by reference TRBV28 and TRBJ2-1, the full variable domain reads DVKVTQSSRYLVKRTGEKVFLECVQDMDHENMFWYRQDPGLGLRLIYFSYDVKMKEKGDIPEGYSVSREKKERFSLILESASTNQTSMYLCASTLSLAGYNEQFFGPGTRLTVL.